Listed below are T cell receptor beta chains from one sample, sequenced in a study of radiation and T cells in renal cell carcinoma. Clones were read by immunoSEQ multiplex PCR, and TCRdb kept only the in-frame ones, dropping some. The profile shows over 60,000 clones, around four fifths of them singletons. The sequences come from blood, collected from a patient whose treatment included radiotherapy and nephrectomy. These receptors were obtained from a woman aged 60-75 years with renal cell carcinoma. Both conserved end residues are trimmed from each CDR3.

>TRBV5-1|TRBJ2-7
ASSLETGATVEQY
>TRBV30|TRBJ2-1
AWSVKFWTSGRSSNEQF
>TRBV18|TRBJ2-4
ASSPGLLAKNIQY
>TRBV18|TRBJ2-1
ASSPLGRERNEQF
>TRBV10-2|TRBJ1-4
ASSVGRHNEKLF
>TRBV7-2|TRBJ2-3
ASSVPSTDTQY
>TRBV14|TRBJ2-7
ASSLRPGQGAYEQY
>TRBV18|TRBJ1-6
ASSPRPLGNSPLH
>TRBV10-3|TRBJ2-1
AIREGLAGLNEQF
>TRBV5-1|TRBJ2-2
ASSLGAGELF
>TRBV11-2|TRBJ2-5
ASSSQGKETQY
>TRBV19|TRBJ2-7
ASSASGEASYEQY
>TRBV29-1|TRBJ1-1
SVEVPLRAEAF
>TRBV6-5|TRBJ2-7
ASSYSFPSYEQY
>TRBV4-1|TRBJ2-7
ASSLQQGDLYEQY
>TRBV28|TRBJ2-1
ASSLASWPEEQF
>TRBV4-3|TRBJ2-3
ASSQDAGFGTDTQY
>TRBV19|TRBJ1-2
ASSISEGYRNYGYT
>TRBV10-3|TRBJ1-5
AISGERGQDQPQH
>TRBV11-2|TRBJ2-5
ASRPGGETQY
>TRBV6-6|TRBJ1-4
ASSYSGTVNEKLF
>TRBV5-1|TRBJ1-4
ASSLAAGTNEKLF
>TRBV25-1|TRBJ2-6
ASSEYRRTGANVLT
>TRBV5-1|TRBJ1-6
ASSTGVEGDSPLH
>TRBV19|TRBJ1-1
ASSLGGEIAEAF
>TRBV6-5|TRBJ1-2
ASTPGQDYGYT
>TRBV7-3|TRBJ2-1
ASSLERAKVNEQF
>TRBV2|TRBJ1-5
ASNPAFSNQPQH
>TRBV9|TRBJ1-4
ASSPQEIATNEKLF
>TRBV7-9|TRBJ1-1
ASSLGRPSRGFNTEAF
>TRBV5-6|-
ASSPGHLYEQY
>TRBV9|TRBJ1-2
ASSVGVRNGYT
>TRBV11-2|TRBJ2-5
ASSSRASGQETQY
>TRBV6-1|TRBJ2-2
ASSPTRGYTGELF
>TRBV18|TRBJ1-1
ASSPTRDSGAF
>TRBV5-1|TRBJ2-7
ASSPGTSGYEQY
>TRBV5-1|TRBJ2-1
ASSLAQTGGRF
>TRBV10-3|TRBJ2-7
AISTGTGSYEQY
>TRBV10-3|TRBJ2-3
AITSDISGDTQY
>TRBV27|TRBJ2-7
ASSEGGHEQY
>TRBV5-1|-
ASRDTTSYEQY
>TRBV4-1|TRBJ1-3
ASSHLAGNSGNTIY
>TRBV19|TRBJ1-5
ASVGGVYQPQH
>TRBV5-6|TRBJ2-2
ASSGLNSLNTGELF
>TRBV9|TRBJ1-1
ASSVETVPTEAF